The next 12 T cell receptor beta chains were all read from a single sample in a study of T cell responses to AZD1222 COVID-19 vaccine. Sequenced by immunoSEQ multiplex PCR; TCRdb stores in-frame clones only, minus some. The sample consists of roughly 150,000 clones, roughly 91% of them appearing once. The specimen comprised peripheral blood, sampled on day 0 of AZD1222 vaccination. The receptors come from an adult in good health.

V and J are TRBV15 and TRBJ1-2; a possible D gene is TRBD1 (5 bases). The CDR3 is 15 amino acids. CDR1 LNHNV and CDR2 YYDKDF come from the germline V gene (reference sequence). V was shortened by 3 bases and J by 1 base, with 12 bases between the two germline ends. The CDR3 here is CATSSGTPGNYGYTF. The CDR3 coding sequence is TGTGCCACCAGCAGCGGGACTCCCGGTAACTATGGCTACACCTTC.

This clone has a single count. The chain carries TRBV9 and TRBJ2-3; D is uncertain. From germline, CDR1 is SGDLS and CDR2 YYNGEE. The CDR3 covers 14 residues. V was clipped by 2 bases and J by 0 bases, with 7 bases between them. The CDR3 sequence: CASSVKGSTDTQYF. The CDR3, as DNA: TGTGCCAGCAGCGTTAAGGGAAGCACAGATACGCAGTATTTT.

V gene TRBV9 combines with J gene TRBJ1-5; perhaps TRBD1 as D (6 bases). The V and J ends lost 4 bases and 2 bases respectively, with 10 bases between them. Germline loops: CDR1 SGDLS, CDR2 YYNGEE. The CDR3 extends over 14 amino acids. DNA of the CDR3: TGTGCCAGCAGCATTCCAGGGGGCAATCAGCCCCAGCATTTT. It codes for CASSIPGGNQPQHF.

The chain recombines TRBV6-6 with TRBJ1-6; D gene uncertain. V was shortened by 5 bases and J by 8 bases, with 10 bases between the two germline ends. Germline-derived CDR1 and CDR2 are MNHNY and SVGAGI (reference sequence). The CDR3 runs to 13 residues. This CDR3 reads CASSEPTYSPLHF. CDR3 DNA: TGTGCCAGCAGTGAGCCCACCTATTCACCCCTCCACTTT.

The chain is built from TRBV2 and TRBJ1-1, with D unclear. Trimming took off 6 bases at V and 8 bases at J, with 16 bases between the two ends. Germline V gives CDR1 SNHLY, CDR2 FYNNEI. The CDR3 runs 13 residues. This CDR3 reads CASSPRVKREAFF. The CDR3 DNA sequence: TGTGCCAGCAGCCCCCGGGTAAAGAGGGAAGCTTTCTTT.

The chain employs TRBV30 and TRBJ1-5, with a tentative D call TRBD1 (6 bases). CDR1 and CDR2 (germline): GTSNPN, SVGIG (reference sequence). The CDR3 contains 14 residues. Trimming removed 2 bases at V and 2 bases at J, with 10 bases between. The CDR3 DNA sequence: TGTGCCTGGAGTTGGGGGGCGGGCAATCAGCCCCAGCATTTT. Protein product: CAWSWGAGNQPQHF.

The chain uses TRBV4-1 and TRBJ2-1, with 11 bases matching TRBD1. The V gene's germline CDR1 is MGHRA and CDR2 YSYEKL. V was pared by 0 bases and J by 5 bases, with 9 bases of the junction left unmatched. The CDR3 consists of 18 residues. The CDR3 coding sequence is TGCGCCAGCAGCCAAGATACTCCCGGGACAGGGGGGAACAATGAGCAGTTCTTC. It codes for CASSQDTPGTGGNNEQFF.

V is TRBV9 and J is TRBJ1-1; D is uncertain. CDR1 and CDR2 (germline): SGDLS, YYNGEE. V gave up 5 bases and J gave up 5 bases, with 16 bases separating them. The CDR3 sequence is 14 residues long. In DNA form, the CDR3 reads TGTGCCAGCAGTTTCTTGATATCTGAGACTGAAGCTTTCTTT. It specifies CASSFLISETEAFF. Filled out from reference TRBV9 and TRBJ1-1, the complete variable domain reads DSGVTQTPKHLITATGQRVTLRCSPRSGDLSVYWYQQSLDQGLQFLIQYYNGEERAKGNILERFSAQQFPDLHSELNLSSLELGDSALYFCASSFLISETEAFFGQGTRLTVV.

This chain connects TRBV6-2 or TRBV6-3 to TRBJ2-5; 7 nucleotides match TRBD2. From germline, CDR1 is MNHEY and CDR2 SVGEGT. There are 14 residues in the CDR3. V was clipped by 6 bases and J by 4 bases; unmatched bases: 8. The CDR3 DNA reads TGTGCCAGCAGCCCGGGAGGTATGAGAGAGACCCAGTACTTC. Its protein is CASSPGGMRETQYF.

CDR3 DNA: TGTGCCAGTAGTATATTGACGGCTTCCTACGAGCAGTACTTC. Residues: CASSILTASYEQYF. The chain has TRBV19 and TRBJ2-7, with D hard to call. Germline assignment: CDR1 LNHDA and CDR2 SQIVND (reference sequence). This CDR3 has 14 residues. Trimming left V 2 bases short and J 1 base short, with 9 bases between.

This clone turned up a few times. The V gene is TRBV2, the J gene TRBJ2-3; D is ambiguous. The germline V gene encodes CDR1 SNHLY and CDR2 FYNNEI. Trimming removed 6 bases from V and 1 base from J, with 11 bases in between. The CDR3 totals 14 residues. The CDR3 loop reads CASRKDPGTDTQYF. As DNA, the CDR3 is TGTGCCAGCAGGAAGGACCCCGGCACAGATACGCAGTATTTT.

The DNA of the CDR3 is TGTGCCAGTAGTCGTGGCCTCCCGGGACAGGGTGTATTATCCGCCTACGAGCAGTACTTC. This encodes CASSRGLPGQGVLSAYEQYF. The chain recombines TRBV19 with TRBJ2-7; 9 bases match TRBD1. The V segment lost 5 bases and the J segment 2 bases; nucleotides outside the gene matches: 22. CDR3 length: 20 amino acids. Per the germline V gene, CDR1 is LNHDA and CDR2 is SQIVND (reference sequence). The complete variable domain, with remaining parts taken from reference TRBV19 and TRBJ2-7, reads DGGITQSPKYLFRKEGQNVTLSCEQNLNHDAMYWYRQDPGQGLRLIYYSQIVNDFQKGDIAEGYSVSREKKESFPLTVTSAQKNPTAFYLCASSRGLPGQGVLSAYEQYFGPGTRLTVT.